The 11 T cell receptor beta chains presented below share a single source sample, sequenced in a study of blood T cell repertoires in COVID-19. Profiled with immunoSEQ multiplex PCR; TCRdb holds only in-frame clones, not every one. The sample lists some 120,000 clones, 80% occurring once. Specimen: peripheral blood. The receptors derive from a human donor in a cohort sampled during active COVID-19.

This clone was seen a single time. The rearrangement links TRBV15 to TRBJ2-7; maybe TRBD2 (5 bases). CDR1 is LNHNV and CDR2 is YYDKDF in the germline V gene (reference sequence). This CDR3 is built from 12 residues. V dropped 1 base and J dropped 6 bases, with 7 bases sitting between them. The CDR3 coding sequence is TGTGCCACCAGCAGAGTTGCGGGCGAGCAGTACTTC. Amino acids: CATSRVAGEQYF.

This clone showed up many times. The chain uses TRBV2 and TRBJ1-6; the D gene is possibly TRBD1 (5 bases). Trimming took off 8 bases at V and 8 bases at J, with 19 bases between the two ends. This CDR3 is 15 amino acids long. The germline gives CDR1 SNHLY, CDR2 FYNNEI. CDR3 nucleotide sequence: TGTGCCAGCGGCAGGGAGGGGACGGCAGATTCACCCCTCCACTTT. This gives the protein CASGREGTADSPLHF.

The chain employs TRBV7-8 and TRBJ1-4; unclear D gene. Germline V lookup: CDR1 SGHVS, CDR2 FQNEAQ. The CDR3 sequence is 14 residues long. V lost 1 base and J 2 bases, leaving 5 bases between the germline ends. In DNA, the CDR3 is TGTGCCAGCAGCTTAGTAGAGACTAATGAAAAACTGTTTTTT. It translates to CASSLVETNEKLFF. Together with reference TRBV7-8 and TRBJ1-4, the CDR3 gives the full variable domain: GAGVSQSPRYKVAKRGQDVALRCDPISGHVSLFWYQQALGQGPEFLTYFQNEAQLDKSGLPSDRFFAERPEGSVSTLKIQRTQQEDSAVYLCASSLVETNEKLFFGSGTQLSVL.

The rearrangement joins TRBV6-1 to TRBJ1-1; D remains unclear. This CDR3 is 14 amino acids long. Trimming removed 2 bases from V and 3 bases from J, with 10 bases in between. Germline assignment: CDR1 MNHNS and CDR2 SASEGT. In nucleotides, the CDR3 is TGTGCCAGCAGTGAATCGCCCCCGGACACTGAAGCTTTCTTT. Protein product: CASSESPPDTEAFF.

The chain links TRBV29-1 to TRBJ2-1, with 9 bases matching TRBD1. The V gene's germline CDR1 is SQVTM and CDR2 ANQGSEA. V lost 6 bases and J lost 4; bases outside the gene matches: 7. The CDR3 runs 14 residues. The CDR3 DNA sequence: TGCAGCGTGGCCCCGGGACAGGGTTACAATGAGCAGTTCTTC. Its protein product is CSVAPGQGYNEQFF.

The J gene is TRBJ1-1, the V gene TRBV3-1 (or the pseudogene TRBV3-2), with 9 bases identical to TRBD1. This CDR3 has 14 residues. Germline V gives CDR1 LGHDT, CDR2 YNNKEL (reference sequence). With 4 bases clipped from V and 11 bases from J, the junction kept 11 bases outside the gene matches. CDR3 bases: TGTGCCAGCAGCCTCTCCGGGACAGGGTCTGCGGCTTTCTTT. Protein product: CASSLSGTGSAAFF.

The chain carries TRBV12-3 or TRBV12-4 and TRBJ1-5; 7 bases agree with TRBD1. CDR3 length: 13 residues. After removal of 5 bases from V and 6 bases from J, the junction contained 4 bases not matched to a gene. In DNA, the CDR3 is TGTGCCAGCAGTATCCGGACAGGTCAGCCCCAGCATTTT. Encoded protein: CASSIRTGQPQHF.

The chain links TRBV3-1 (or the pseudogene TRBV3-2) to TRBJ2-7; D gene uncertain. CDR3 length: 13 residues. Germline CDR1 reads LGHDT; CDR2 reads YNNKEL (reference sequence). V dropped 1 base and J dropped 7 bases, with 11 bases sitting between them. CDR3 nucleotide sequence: TGTGCCAGCAGCCAAGGTGTGGCTTGGGAGCAGTACTTC. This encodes CASSQGVAWEQYF.

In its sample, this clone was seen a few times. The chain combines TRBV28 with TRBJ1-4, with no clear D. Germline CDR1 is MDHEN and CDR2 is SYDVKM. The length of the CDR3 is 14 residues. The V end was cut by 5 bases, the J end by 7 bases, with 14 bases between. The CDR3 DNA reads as TGTGCCAGCAGTCCACAGAGTTCTTCTGAAAAACTGTTTTTT. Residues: CASSPQSSSEKLFF.

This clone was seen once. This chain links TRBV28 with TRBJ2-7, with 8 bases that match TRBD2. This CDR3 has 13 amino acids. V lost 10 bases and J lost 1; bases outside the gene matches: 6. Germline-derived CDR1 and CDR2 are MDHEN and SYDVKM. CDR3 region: CATRRGASYEQYF. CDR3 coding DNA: TGTGCCACCAGGCGGGGGGCGTCCTACGAGCAGTACTTC.

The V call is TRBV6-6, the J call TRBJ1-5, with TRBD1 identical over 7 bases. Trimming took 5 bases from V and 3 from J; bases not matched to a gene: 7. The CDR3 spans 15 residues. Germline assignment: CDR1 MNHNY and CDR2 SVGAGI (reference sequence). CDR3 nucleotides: TGTGCCAGCAGTCTCGGGACAGATTACAATCAGCCCCAGCATTTT. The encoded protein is CASSLGTDYNQPQHF.